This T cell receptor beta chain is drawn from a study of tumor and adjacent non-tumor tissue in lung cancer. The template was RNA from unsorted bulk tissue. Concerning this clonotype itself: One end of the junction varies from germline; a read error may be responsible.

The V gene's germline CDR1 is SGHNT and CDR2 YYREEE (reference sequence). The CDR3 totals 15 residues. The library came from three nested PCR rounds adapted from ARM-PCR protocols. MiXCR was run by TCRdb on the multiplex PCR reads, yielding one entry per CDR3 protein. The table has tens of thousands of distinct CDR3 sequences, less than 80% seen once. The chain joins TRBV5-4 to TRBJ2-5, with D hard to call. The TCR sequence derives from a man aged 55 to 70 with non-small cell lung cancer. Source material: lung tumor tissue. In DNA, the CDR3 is TGTGCCAGCAGCTTGGCTCGCGCGCGCCAAGAGACCCAGAACTTC. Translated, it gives CASSLARARQETQNF.